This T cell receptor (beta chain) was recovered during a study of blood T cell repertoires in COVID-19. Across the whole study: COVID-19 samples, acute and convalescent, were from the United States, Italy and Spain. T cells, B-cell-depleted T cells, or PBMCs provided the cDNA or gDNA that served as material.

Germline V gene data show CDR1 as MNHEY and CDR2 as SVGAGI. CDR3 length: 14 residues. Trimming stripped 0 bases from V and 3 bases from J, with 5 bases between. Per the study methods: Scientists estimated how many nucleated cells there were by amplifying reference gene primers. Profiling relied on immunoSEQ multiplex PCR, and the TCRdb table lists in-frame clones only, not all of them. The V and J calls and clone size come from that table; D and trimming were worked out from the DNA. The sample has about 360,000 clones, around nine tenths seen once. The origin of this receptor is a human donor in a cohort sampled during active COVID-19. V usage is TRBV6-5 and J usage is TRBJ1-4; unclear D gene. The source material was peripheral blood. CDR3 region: CASSYSRANEKLFF. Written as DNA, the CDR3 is TGTGCCAGCAGTTACTCCCGGGCTAATGAAAAACTGTTTTTT.